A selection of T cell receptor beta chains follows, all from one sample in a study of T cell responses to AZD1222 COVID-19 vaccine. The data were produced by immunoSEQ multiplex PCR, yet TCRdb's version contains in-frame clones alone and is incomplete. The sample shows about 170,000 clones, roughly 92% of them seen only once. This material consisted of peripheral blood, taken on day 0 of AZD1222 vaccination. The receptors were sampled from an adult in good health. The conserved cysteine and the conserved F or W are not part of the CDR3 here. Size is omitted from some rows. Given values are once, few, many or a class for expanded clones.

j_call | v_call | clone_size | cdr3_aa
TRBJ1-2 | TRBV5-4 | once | ASRDRARYSYT
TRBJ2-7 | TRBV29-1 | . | SAGHAGEQY
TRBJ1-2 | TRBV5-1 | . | ASSLIFGGGGYT
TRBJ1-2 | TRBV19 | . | ASSIGTRFGSAGYT
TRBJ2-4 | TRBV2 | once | ASNALAKNIQY
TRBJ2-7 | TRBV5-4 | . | ASSKQGLEQY
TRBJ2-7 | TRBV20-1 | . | SASPRDRGWYEQY
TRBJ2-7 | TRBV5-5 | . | ASSSRGGTYEQY
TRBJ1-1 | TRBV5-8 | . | ASSLVVAKPHTEAF
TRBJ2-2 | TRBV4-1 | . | ASSHLKNTGELF
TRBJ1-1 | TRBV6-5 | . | ASRMGQLNTEAF
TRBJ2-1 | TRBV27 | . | ASSLGRNEQF
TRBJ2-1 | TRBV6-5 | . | ASSWGRTYNEQF
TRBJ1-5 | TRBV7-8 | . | ASSLSGGSNQPQH
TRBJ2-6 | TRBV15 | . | ATSTIVLSGANVLT
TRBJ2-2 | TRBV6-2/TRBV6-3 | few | ASSYPEVASMTGELF
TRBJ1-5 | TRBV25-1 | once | ASSLQEHQPQH
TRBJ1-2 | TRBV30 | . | AWSVETNYGYT
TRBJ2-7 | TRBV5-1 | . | ASSSEGAIGSYEQY
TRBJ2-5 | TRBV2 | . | ASTPDRGRETQY
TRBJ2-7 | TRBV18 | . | ASSPHSYEQY
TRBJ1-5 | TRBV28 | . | ASSTSGQGDGQPQH
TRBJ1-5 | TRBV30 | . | AWSDVVFQPQH
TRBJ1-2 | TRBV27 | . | ASRANGGLGYT
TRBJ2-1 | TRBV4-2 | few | ASSPGLEYNEQF
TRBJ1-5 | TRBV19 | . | ASGRQLHSNQPQH
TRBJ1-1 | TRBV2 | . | ASSEDRLNTEAF
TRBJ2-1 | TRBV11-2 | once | ASSLEGRDREF
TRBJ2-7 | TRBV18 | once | ASSPREGAYEQY
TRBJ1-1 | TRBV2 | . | ASSKPPRDPNTEAF
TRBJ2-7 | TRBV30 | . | AWTPFGTLYEQY
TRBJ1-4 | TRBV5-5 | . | ASSQDLSATNEKLF
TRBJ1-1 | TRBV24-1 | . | ATSDPAGGKAF
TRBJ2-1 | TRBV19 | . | ASAETGGDLSEQF
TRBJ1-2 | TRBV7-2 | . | ASSSQSYGYT
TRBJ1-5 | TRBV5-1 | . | ASSLVGAANQPQH
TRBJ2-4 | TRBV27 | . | ARDGRTKNIQY
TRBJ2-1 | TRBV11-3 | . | ASSLGGLASNEQF
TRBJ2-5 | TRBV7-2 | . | ASSVGPGETQY
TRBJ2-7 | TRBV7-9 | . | ASSHANNEQY
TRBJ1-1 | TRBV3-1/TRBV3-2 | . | ASSQGGGALAF
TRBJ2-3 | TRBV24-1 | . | ATSGGQGTDTQY
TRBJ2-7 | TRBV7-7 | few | ASSLGQDSYEQY
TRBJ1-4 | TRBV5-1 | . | ASSTGTGLQFTNEKLF
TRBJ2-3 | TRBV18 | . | ASSPLAGDGSTDTQY
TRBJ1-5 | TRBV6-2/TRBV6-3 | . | ASSPGQMRNQPQH
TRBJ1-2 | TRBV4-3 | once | ASSVLGVTNYGYT
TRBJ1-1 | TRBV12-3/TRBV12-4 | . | ASSFRQHTEAF
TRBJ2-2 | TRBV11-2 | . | ASSLALSLLAGVAGELF
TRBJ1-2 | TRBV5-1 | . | ASSLDGQSRDYGYT
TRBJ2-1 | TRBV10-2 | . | ASSDVTAPHNEQF
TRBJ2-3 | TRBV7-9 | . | ASIRTSGGLTDTQY
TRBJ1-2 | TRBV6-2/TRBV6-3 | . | ASSYLRPNYGYT
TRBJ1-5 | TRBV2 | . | ASSYLGSNQPQH
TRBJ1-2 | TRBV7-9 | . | ASSVTDSYGYT
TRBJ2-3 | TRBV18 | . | ASSPQPPTDTQY
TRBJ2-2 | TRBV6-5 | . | ASGRTGDLTGELF